The table lists the clone carrying this T cell receptor (beta chain) with a few counts. The antigen remains unidentified. Using RNA template, CDR3s of TCR alpha and beta were amplified with iRepertoire arm-PCR. For one-step reverse transcription and amplification, about 90-400 ng of tissue mRNA or PBMC total RNA was used. TCRdb redid the calling of the multiplex PCR reads with MiXCR, one entry per CDR3 protein. The sample has 100,000 to 150,000 distinct CDR3 sequences; roughly 23% are singletons. This entry belongs to a study of glioma-infiltrating T cells. Whole-study results and caveats: Above-expected tissue-blood divergence occurred in all gliomas, most in low-grade ones. Only very few CDR3 sequences appeared in both tissue and blood.

This CDR3 contains 16 residues. Germline values: CDR1 MGHRA, CDR2 YSYEKL. Trimming stripped 4 bases from V and 8 bases from J, with 21 bases between. The genes are TRBV4-1 and TRBJ2-4; TRBD2 is a possible D gene (6 bases). The sequence derives from a human donor with low-grade glioma or glioblastoma, undergoing nonglioma brain surgery, or in good health (not recorded which). The source material was glioma tissue, nonneoplastic brain tissue, or PBMCs (not recorded which). CDR3 DNA: TGCGCCAGCAGCCGCGACGTAGCGTCAACGGGGGACATTCAGTACTTC. Translating gives CASSRDVASTGDIQYF.